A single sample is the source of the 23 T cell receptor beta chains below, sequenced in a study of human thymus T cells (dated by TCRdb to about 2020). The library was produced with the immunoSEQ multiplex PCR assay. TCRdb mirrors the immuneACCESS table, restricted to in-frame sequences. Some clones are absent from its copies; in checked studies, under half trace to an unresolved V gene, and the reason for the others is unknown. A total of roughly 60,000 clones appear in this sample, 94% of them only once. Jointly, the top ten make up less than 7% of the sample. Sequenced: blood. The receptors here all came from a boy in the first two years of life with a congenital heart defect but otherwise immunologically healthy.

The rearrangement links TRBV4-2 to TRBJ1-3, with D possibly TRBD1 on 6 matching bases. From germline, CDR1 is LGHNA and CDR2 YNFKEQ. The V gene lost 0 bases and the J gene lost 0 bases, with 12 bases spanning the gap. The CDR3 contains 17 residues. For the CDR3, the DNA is TGTGCCAGCAGCCAAGAACCGGGACACGGCTCTGGAAACACCATATATTTT. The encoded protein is CASSQEPGHGSGNTIYF.

The CDR3 DNA sequence: TGTGCCATCAGACAGGGGGCTGGGGAGACCCAGTACTTC. Translated, it gives CAIRQGAGETQYF. The chain has TRBV10-3 and TRBJ2-5; 9 nucleotides match TRBD1. The J segment lost 5 bases and the V segment lost 6 bases, leaving 4 bases of the junction unmatched. The V gene's germline CDR1 is ENHRY and CDR2 SYGVKD. There are 13 residues in the CDR3.

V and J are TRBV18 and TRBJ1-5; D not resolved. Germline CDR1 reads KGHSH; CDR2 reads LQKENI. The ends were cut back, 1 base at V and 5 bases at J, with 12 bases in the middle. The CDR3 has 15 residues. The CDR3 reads CASSPRGDGDQPQHF. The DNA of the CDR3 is TGTGCCAGCTCACCACGCGGGGATGGGGATCAGCCCCAGCATTTT.

CDR3 bases: TGTGCCAGCAGTTCATCTAGGGGAGCCAACCCTAATGGGGAAAGCACAGATACGCAGTATTTT. It specifies CASSSSRGANPNGESTDTQYF. J is TRBJ2-3 and V is TRBV28; D possibly uses TRBD1 or TRBD2 (5 bases each). The V end was cut by 4 bases, the J end by 0 bases, with 29 bases between. The length of the CDR3 is 21 residues. Germline lookup yields CDR1 MDHEN and CDR2 SYDVKM.

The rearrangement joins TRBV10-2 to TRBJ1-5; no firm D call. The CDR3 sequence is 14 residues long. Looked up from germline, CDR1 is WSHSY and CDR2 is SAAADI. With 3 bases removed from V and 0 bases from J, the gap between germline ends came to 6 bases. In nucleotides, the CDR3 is TGCGCCAGCAGTGACAGTTATAGCAATCAGCCCCAGCATTTT. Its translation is CASSDSYSNQPQHF.

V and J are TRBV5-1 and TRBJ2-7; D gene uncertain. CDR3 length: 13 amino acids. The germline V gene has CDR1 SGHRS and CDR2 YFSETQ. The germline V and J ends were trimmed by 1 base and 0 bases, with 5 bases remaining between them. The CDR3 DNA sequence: TGCGCCAGCAGCTTGTTGGGCTCCTACGAGCAGTACTTC. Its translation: CASSLLGSYEQYF.

CDR3 sequence (DNA): TGTGCCAGCAGAGAGTTGACTAGGATTGGAGATACGCAGTATTTT. Translating it yields CASRELTRIGDTQYF. V is TRBV2 and J is TRBJ2-3, with a tentative D call TRBD2 (6 bases). The CDR3 is 15 amino acids. V was trimmed by 6 bases and J by 5 bases, leaving 18 bases between them. Germline V gene lookup returns CDR1 SNHLY and CDR2 FYNNEI.

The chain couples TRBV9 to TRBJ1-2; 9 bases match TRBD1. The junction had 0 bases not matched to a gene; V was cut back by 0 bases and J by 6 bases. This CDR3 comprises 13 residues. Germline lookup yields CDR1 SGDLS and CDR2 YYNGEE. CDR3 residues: CASSVGTGDGYTF. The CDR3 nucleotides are TGTGCCAGCAGCGTAGGGACAGGGGATGGCTACACCTTC.

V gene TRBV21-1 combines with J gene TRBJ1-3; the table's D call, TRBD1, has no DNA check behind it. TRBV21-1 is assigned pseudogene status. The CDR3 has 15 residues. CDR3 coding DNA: TGTGCCAGCAGCACCACAGGTTCCTCTGGAAACACCATATATTTT. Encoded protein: CASSTTGSSGNTIYF.

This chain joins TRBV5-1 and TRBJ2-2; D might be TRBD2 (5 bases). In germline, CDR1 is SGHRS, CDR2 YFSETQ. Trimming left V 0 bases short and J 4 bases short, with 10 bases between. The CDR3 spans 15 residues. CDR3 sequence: CASSLAGVSTGELFF. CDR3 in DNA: TGCGCCAGCAGCTTGGCCGGGGTCAGCACCGGGGAGCTGTTTTTT.

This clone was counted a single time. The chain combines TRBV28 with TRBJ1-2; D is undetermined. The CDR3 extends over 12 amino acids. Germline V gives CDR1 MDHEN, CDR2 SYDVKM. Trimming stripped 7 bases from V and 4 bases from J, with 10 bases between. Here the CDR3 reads CASTAVGYGYTF. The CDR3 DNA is TGTGCCAGCACCGCGGTTGGCTATGGCTACACCTTC.

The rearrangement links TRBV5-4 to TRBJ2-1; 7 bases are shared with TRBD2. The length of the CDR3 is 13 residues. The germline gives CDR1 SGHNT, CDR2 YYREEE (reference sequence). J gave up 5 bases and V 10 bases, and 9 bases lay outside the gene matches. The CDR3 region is CAYTQAGNNEQFF. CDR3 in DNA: TGTGCCTACACACAAGCGGGGAACAATGAGCAGTTCTTC.

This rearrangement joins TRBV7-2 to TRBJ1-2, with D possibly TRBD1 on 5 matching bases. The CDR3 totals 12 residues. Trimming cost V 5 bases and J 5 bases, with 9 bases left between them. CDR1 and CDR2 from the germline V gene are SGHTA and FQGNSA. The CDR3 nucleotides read TGTGCCAGCAGCGAAGGGGTATATGGCTACACCTTC. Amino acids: CASSEGVYGYTF.

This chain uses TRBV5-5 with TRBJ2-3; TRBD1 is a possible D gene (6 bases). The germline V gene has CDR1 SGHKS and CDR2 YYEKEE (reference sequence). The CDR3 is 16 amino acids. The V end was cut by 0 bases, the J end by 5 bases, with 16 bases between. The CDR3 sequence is CASSLAQGYRGDTQYF. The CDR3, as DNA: TGTGCCAGCAGCTTGGCTCAGGGGTATAGAGGAGATACGCAGTATTTT.

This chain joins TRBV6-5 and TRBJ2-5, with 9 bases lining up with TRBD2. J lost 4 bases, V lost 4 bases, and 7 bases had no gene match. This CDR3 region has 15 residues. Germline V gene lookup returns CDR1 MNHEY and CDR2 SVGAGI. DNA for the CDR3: TGTGCCAGCAGTTCTCTAGCGGGGATCGGAGAGACCCAGTACTTC. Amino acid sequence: CASSSLAGIGETQYF.

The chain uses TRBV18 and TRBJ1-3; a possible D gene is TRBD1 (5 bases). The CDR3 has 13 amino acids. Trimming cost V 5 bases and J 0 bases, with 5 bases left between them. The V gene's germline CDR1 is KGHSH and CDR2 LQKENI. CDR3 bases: TGTGCCAGCTCAGGACACTCTGGAAACACCATATATTTT. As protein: CASSGHSGNTIYF.

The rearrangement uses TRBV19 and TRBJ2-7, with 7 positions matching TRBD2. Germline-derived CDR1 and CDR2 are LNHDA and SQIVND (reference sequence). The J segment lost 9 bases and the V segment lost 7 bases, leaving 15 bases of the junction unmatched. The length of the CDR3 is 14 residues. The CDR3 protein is CASILGTNSPGQYF. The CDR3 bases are TGTGCCAGTATTCTAGGGACTAATTCTCCGGGGCAGTACTTC.

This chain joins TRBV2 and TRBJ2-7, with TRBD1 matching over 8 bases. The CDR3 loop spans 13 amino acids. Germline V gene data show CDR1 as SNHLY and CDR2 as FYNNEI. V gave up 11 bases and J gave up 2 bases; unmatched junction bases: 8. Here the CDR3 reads CAAQRDRPYEQYF. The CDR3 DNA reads TGTGCCGCTCAGAGGGACAGGCCCTACGAGCAGTACTTC.

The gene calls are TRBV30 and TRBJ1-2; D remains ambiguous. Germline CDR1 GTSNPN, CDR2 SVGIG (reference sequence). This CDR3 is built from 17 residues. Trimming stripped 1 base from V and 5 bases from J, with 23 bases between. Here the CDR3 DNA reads TGTGCCTGGAGTGGCTCCTTTCAGTACCGGGCCCCATATGGCTACACCTTC. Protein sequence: CAWSGSFQYRAPYGYTF.

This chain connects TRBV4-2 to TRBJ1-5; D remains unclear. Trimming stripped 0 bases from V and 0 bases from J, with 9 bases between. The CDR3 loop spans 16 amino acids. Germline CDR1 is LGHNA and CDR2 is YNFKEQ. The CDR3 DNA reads TGTGCCAGCAGCCAAGATGAGGTGAATAGCAATCAGCCCCAGCATTTT. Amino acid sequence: CASSQDEVNSNQPQHF.

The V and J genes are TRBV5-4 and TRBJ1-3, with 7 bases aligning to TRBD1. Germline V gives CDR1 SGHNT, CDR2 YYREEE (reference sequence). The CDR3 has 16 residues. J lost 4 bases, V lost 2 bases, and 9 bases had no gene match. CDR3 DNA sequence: TGTGCCAGCAGCTTAGAACCGACAGGGCAAGGAAACACCATATATTTT. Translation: CASSLEPTGQGNTIYF.

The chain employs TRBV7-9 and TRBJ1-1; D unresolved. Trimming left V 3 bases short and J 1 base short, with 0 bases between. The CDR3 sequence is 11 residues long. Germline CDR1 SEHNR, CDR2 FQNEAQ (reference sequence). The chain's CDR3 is CASSLNTEAFF. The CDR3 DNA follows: TGTGCCAGCAGCTTGAACACTGAAGCTTTCTTT.

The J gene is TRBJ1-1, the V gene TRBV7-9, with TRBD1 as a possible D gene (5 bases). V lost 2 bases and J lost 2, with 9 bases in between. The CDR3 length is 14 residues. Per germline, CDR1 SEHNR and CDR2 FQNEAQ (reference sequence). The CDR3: CASSLQGPNTEAFF. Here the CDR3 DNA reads TGTGCCAGCAGCTTACAGGGACCCAACACTGAAGCTTTCTTT.